A single sample gave rise to the 19 T cell receptor beta chains below, sequenced in a study of shared clonotypes between healthy human individuals. Some clones are missing from TCRdb's copy, which holds only in-frame ones; the method was immunoSEQ multiplex PCR. The sample has around 750,000 clones, approximately 74% seen once. What was sequenced was memory CD4+ T cells sorted from blood. The subset is: CD45RA-negative fraction. All receptors come from a young woman in good health.

The chain joins TRBV23-1 to TRBJ2-7; perhaps TRBD2 as D (6 bases). TRBV23-1 is marked as an open reading frame, function uncertain. This CDR3 spans 22 amino acids. V was cut by 3 bases and J by 0 bases, with 33 bases left in between. The CDR3 nucleotides are TGCGCCAGCAGTCAGTGGGAACTATGCCGGGAGAGCCCCACCCAAGGCTCCTACGAGCAGTACTTC. Amino acid sequence: CASSQWELCRESPTQGSYEQYF.

The table lists this clone with a count of one. The chain carries TRBV5-4 and TRBJ1-1, with D hard to call. Germline V gives CDR1 SGHNT, CDR2 YYREEE (reference sequence). The CDR3 contains 14 residues. Trimming shortened V by 6 bases and J by 3 bases, and 15 bases separated the two germline ends. The CDR3 loop is CASTTAGFDTEAFF. The CDR3 DNA sequence: TGTGCCAGCACTACGGCGGGCTTTGACACTGAAGCTTTCTTT.

This clone has a single count. This rearrangement joins TRBV5-4 to TRBJ2-4; 7 nucleotides align to TRBD1. Germline V CDR1 and CDR2: SGHNT, YYREEE (reference sequence). V lost 4 bases and J lost 0; bases outside the gene matches: 7. This CDR3 is built from 16 residues. As DNA, the CDR3 is TGTGCCAGCAGCACGGGACAGCTACTAGCCAAAAACATTCAGTACTTC. It is translated as CASSTGQLLAKNIQYF.

The V gene is TRBV5-1, the J gene TRBJ2-2; 10 bases fit TRBD2. The CDR3 length is 16 residues. Germline loops: CDR1 SGHRS, CDR2 YFSETQ. V lost 1 base, J lost 5 bases, and 5 bases stayed unmatched. For the CDR3, the DNA is TGCGCCAGCAGCTTGATAGCGGGAGGTGGGACCGGGGAGCTGTTTTTT. Amino acids: CASSLIAGGGTGELFF.

The chain is built from TRBV6-5 and TRBJ1-1; 7 positions agree with TRBD1. This CDR3 has 14 residues. V lost 2 bases to trimming and J lost 6 bases; unmatched junction nucleotides: 6. CDR1 is MNHEY and CDR2 is SVGAGI in the germline V gene. The CDR3 sequence: CASSYQDRVAEAFF. The CDR3 DNA reads TGTGCCAGCAGTTACCAAGACAGGGTGGCTGAAGCTTTCTTT.

The chain couples TRBV14 to TRBJ2-2; 7 bases align to TRBD2. CDR3 length: 17 amino acids. V gave up 0 bases and J gave up 5 bases; unmatched junction bases: 9. The germline V gene has CDR1 SGHDN and CDR2 FVKESK. Written as DNA, the CDR3 is TGTGCCAGCAGCCAAGAACTGCACCTCGGGGGGACCGGGGAGCTGTTTTTT. Its protein product is CASSQELHLGGTGELFF.

The chain has TRBV5-1 and TRBJ2-5; unclear D gene. The J call may be wrong; the DNA end is better matched by TRBJ2-7. The CDR3 is made up of 11 amino acids. CDR1 and CDR2 from the germline V gene are SGHRS and YFSETQ. CDR3 sequence reads: CASRDNYEQYF. The DNA for the CDR3 is TGCGCCAGCAGGGATAACTACGAGCAGTACTTC.

The chain joins TRBV7-2 to TRBJ2-1, with TRBD1 as a possible D gene (5 bases). Germline-derived CDR1 and CDR2 are SGHTA and FQGNSA. V lost 1 base, J lost 5 bases, and 15 bases lay in between. The CDR3 runs 16 residues. CDR3 bases: TGTGCCAGCAGCTTAGGCCCTTTAGGACAAGACAATGAGCAGTTCTTC. It yields the protein CASSLGPLGQDNEQFF.

This chain connects TRBV5-1 to TRBJ1-2; 9 bases are a match to TRBD1. CDR3 size: 17 residues. The trim removed 4 bases at V and 0 bases at J, leaving 10 bases unmatched. In germline, CDR1 is SGHRS, CDR2 YFSETQ. Here the CDR3 DNA reads TGCGCCAGCAGCCCTACCCCGGGACAGGGTGCTAACTATGGCTACACCTTC. Its translation is CASSPTPGQGANYGYTF.

This rearrangement joins TRBV6-5 to TRBJ1-2; D not certain. CDR1 MNHEY and CDR2 SVGAGI come from the germline V gene. The CDR3 runs to 15 residues. V was trimmed by 6 bases and J by 8 bases, leaving 22 bases between them. CDR3 nucleotide sequence: TGTGCCAGCAGCCATACTACTGGGTCGGCTAACGGCTACACCTTC. Translation gives CASSHTTGSANGYTF.

V is TRBV18 and J is TRBJ1-1; D remains unclear. The CDR3 has 13 residues. From germline, CDR1 is KGHSH and CDR2 LQKENI. V lost 5 bases to trimming and J lost 1 base, with 8 bases between them. CDR3 nucleotides: TGTGCCAGCTCAGCAGAGGAGAACACTGAAGCTTTCTTT. Encoded protein: CASSAEENTEAFF.

CDR3 in DNA: TGTGCCAGCGTAGCCGCAAAAGGCCTGAGAGCTTTCTTT. This sequence encodes CASVAAKGLRAFF. V and J are TRBV21-1 and TRBJ1-1. TRBV21-1 is noted as a pseudogene. The length of the CDR3 is 13 residues.

The DNA for the CDR3 is TGTGCCACCAGCACCCAGGCCAATCAGCCCCAGCATTTT. As protein: CATSTQANQPQHF. The chain links TRBV15 to TRBJ1-5; unclear D gene. Germline V gene sequence: CDR1 LNHNV, CDR2 YYDKDF (reference sequence). V was cut by 4 bases and J by 3 bases, with 7 bases left in between. The CDR3 is made up of 13 amino acids.

This clone was detected only once. The chain recombines TRBV7-8 with TRBJ1-4; D is possibly TRBD1 (6 bases). There are 14 residues in the CDR3. Germline CDR1 and CDR2: SGHVS and FQNEAQ. V shed 6 bases and J shed 4 bases, with 12 bases lying between them. The CDR3 DNA sequence: TGTGCCAGCAGAAGTCGACAGGTTAATGAAAAACTGTTTTTT. Protein sequence: CASRSRQVNEKLFF.

This clone was observed at least ten times. This CDR3 is also generated by other DNA sequences in the sample. The genes are TRBV7-2 and TRBJ2-5, with D unclear. The CDR3 sequence is 13 residues long. V gave up 5 bases and J gave up 5 bases, with 12 bases separating them. The germline gives CDR1 SGHTA, CDR2 FQGNSA. CDR3 in amino acids: CASSQNGGETQYF. The CDR3 coding sequence is TGTGCCAGCAGCCAAAATGGTGGGGAGACCCAGTACTTC.

The sample holds a few counts of this clone. The sample has other DNA sequences that encode this CDR3 too. The V call is TRBV29-1, the J call TRBJ2-5, with a possible D match to TRBD1 (6 bases). The CDR3 totals 13 residues. The germline CDR1 and CDR2 sequences are SQVTM and ANQGSEA. Trimming pared 0 bases from V and 5 bases from J, leaving 10 bases between. CDR3 DNA: TGCAGCGTTGAAGATCGAAGGGGGGAGACCCAGTACTTC. It translates to CSVEDRRGETQYF.

This clone has just a few counts. V usage is TRBV4-1 and J usage is TRBJ2-7; D is ambiguous. The V gene's germline CDR1 is MGHRA and CDR2 YSYEKL. CDR3 length equals 15 residues. The ends were cut back, 1 base at V and 5 bases at J, with 15 bases in the middle. CDR3 DNA: TGCGCCAGCAGCCAAGTGGTGGTAGGCCGGGACGAGCAGTACTTC. Encoded protein: CASSQVVVGRDEQYF.

V and J are TRBV7-9 and TRBJ2-3; D is unresolved. Germline CDR1 and CDR2: SEHNR and FQNEAQ (reference sequence). The germline V and J ends were trimmed by 2 bases and 4 bases, with 7 bases remaining between them. This CDR3 spans 13 amino acids. The CDR3 region is CASSLFSADTQYF. For the CDR3, the DNA is TGTGCCAGCAGCTTATTTAGTGCAGATACGCAGTATTTT.

The genes are TRBV2 and TRBJ2-1, with 10 positions matching TRBD2. Trimming removed 4 bases from V and 4 bases from J; junction bases left unmatched: 7. Germline lookup yields CDR1 SNHLY and CDR2 FYNNEI. This CDR3 comprises 16 residues. CDR3 residues: CASSVGSGRRYNEQFF. CDR3 DNA sequence: TGTGCCAGCAGTGTAGGTAGCGGGAGGCGTTACAATGAGCAGTTCTTC.